This T cell receptor beta chain comes out of a study of cytomegalovirus exposure and HLA in healthy donors. On this clone itself: The antigen remains undetermined.

Primers for the PCR totalled 60 Vbeta and 13 Jbeta. Source study methods: About 12 million shared chains were among the about 80 million unique TCR beta chains that a later analysis counted. Measured with immunoSEQ multiplex PCR; TCRdb has only the in-frame clones, and not every one. V, J and clone size were drawn from that table, and D and trimming were deduced from the DNA. The sample holds some 170,000 clones, almost 80% seen once. Study-level results: One variant, a missense change in DCLRE1C, was linked in a later analysis to TCR beta V- and J-gene trimming.

Sequencing was done on a sample of PBMCs. The sequence was obtained from a man between 40 and 49 years old in good health and CMV-seropositive.

The CDR3 is CASSFTSGSSSYEQYF. DNA of the CDR3: TGTGCCAGCAGTTTTACTAGCGGGTCTAGCTCCTACGAGCAGTACTTC. The rearrangement links TRBV6-5 to TRBJ2-7, with 9 bases aligning to TRBD2. This CDR3 spans 16 amino acids. CDR1 and CDR2 from the germline V gene are MNHEY and SVGAGI. Trimming took 4 bases from V and 0 from J; bases not matched to a gene: 7.